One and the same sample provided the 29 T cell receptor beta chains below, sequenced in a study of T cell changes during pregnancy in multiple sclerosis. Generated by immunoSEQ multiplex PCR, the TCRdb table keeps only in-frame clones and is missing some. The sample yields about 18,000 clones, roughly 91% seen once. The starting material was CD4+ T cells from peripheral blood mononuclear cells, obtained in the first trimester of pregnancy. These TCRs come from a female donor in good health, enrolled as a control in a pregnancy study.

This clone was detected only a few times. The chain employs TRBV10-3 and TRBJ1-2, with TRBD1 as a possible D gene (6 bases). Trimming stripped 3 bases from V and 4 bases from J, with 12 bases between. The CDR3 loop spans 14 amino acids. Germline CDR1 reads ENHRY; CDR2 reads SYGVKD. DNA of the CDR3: TGTGCCATCAGTGACCTCCAGGGGATCTATGGCTACACCTTC. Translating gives CAISDLQGIYGYTF.

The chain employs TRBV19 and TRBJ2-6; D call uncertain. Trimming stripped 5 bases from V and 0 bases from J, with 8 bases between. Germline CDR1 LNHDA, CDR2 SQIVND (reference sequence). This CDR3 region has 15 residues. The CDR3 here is CASSSQFSGANVLTF. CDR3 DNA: TGTGCCAGTAGTTCACAGTTCTCTGGGGCCAACGTCCTGACTTTC. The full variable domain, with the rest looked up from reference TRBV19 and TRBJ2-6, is DGGITQSPKYLFRKEGQNVTLSCEQNLNHDAMYWYRQDPGQGLRLIYYSQIVNDFQKGDIAEGYSVSREKKESFPLTVTSAQKNPTAFYLCASSSQFSGANVLTFGAGSRLTVL.

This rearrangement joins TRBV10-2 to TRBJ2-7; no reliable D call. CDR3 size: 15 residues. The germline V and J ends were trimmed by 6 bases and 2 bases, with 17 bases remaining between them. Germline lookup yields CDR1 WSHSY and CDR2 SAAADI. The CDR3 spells CASSRVDMATYEQYF. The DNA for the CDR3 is TGCGCCAGCAGCCGAGTCGACATGGCTACCTACGAGCAGTACTTC.

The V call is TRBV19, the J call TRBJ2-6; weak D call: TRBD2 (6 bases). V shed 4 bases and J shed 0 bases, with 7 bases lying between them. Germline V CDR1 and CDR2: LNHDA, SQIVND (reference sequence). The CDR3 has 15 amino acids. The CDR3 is CASSSGDSGANVLTF. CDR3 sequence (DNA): TGTGCCAGTAGTAGCGGGGACTCTGGGGCCAACGTCCTGACTTTC.

The CDR3 loop reads CASTREGSAAGELFF. CDR3 nucleotide sequence: TGTGCCAGTACCCGAGAGGGTAGCGCAGCCGGGGAGCTGTTTTTT. The rearrangement uses TRBV19 and TRBJ2-2; D might be TRBD2 (5 bases). Germline V gene lookup returns CDR1 LNHDA and CDR2 SQIVND (reference sequence). Between the trimmed V and J ends, which lost 7 bases and 6 bases, there was a span of 18 bases. The length of the CDR3 is 15 residues.

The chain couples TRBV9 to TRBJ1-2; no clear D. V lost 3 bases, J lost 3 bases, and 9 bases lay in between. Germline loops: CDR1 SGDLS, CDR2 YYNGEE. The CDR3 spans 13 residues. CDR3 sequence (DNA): TGTGCCAGCAGCGCTCGACATGACTATGGCTACACCTTC. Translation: CASSARHDYGYTF.

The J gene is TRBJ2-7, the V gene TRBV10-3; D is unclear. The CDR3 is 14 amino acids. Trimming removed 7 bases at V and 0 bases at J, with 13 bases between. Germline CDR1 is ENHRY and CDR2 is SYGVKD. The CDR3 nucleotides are TGTGCCATCACAGCAGGCCTGTCCTCCTACGAGCAGTACTTC. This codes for CAITAGLSSYEQYF.

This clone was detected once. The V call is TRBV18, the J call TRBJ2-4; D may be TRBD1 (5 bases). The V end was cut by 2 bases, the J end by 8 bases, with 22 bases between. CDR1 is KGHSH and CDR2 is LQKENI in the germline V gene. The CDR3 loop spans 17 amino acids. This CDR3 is CASSPYSRPAGMDIQYF. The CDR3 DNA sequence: TGTGCCAGCTCACCATATTCCCGCCCCGCAGGGATGGACATTCAGTACTTC.

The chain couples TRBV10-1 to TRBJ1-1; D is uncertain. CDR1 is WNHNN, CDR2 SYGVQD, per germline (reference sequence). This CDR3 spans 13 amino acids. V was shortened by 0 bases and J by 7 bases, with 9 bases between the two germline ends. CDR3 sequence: CASSESGAGEAFF. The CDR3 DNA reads TGCGCCAGCAGTGAGTCGGGCGCGGGTGAAGCTTTCTTT.

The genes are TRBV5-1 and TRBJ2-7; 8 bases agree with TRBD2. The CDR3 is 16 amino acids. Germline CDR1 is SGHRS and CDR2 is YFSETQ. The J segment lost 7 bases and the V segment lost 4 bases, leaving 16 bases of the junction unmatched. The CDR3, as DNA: TGCGCCAGCAGCCCTTCGGGGCGGGAGGCTCGAGGAGAGCAGTACTTC. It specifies CASSPSGREARGEQYF.

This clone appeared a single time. The CDR3 region has the DNA TGTGCCAGCAGCGCTAGACAGTCATACACTGAAGCTTTCTTT. As protein: CASSARQSYTEAFF. This chain joins TRBV5-4 and TRBJ1-1, with D maybe TRBD1 (5 bases). Trimming removed 4 bases from V and 3 bases from J, with 13 bases in between. Germline V gene lookup returns CDR1 SGHNT and CDR2 YYREEE (reference sequence). The CDR3 is 14 amino acids.

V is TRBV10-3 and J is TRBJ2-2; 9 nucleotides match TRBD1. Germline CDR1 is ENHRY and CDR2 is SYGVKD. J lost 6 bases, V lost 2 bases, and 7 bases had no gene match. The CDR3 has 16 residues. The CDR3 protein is CAISERGQGSAGELFF. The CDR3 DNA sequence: TGTGCCATCAGTGAGAGGGGACAGGGATCGGCCGGGGAGCTGTTTTTT.

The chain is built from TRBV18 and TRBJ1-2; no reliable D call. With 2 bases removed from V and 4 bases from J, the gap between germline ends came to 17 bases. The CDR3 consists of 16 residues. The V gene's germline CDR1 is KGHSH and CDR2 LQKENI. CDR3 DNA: TGTGCCAGCTCACCAATTAAGAACGGAGTCATCTATGGCTACACCTTC. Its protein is CASSPIKNGVIYGYTF.

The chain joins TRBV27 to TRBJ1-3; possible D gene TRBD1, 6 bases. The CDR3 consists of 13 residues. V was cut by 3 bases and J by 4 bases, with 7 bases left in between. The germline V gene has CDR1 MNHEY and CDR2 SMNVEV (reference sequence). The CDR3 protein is CASSFTGGNTIYF. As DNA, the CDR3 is TGTGCCAGCAGTTTCACAGGGGGAAACACCATATATTTT.

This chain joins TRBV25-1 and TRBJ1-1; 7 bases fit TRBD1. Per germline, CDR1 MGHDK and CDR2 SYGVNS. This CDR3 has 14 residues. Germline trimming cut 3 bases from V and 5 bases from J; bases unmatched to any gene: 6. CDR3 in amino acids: CASSDGQEWTEAFF. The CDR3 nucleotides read TGTGCCAGCAGTGACGGACAGGAATGGACTGAAGCTTTCTTT.

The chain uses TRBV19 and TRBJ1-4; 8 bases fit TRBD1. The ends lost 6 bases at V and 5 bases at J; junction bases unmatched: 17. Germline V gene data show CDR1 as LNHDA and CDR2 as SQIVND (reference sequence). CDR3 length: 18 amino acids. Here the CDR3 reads CASSPGALDRGANEKLFF. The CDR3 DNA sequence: TGTGCCAGTAGCCCTGGAGCCCTCGACAGGGGAGCCAATGAAAAACTGTTTTTT.

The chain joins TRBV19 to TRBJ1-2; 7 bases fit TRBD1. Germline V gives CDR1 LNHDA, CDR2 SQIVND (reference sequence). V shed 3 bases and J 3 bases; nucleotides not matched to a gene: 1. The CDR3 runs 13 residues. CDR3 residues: CASSITGDYGYTF. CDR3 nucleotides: TGTGCCAGTAGTATTACAGGGGACTATGGCTACACCTTC.

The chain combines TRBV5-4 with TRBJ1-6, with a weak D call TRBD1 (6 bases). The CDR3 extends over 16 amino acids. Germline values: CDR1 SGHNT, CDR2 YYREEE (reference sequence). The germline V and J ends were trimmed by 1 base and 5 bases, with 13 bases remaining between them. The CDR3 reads CASSLIWDTDNSPLHF. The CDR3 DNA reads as TGTGCCAGCAGCTTGATTTGGGACACTGATAATTCACCCCTCCACTTT.

For the CDR3, the DNA is TGTGCCAGCAGCGTAAATTCGGTTGCGACAGGGGCCTATGGCTACACCTTC. Encoded protein: CASSVNSVATGAYGYTF. The V and J genes are TRBV9 and TRBJ1-2, with 8 bases matching TRBD1. CDR1 is SGDLS and CDR2 is YYNGEE in the germline V gene. The CDR3 totals 17 residues. V was clipped by 1 base and J by 4 bases; unmatched bases: 12.

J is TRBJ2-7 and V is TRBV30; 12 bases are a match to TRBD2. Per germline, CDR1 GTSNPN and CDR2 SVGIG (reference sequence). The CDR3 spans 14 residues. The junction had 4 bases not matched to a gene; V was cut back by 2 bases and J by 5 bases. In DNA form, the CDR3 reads TGTGCCTGGAGTAGACTAGCGGGAGTAAACGAGCAGTACTTC. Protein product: CAWSRLAGVNEQYF. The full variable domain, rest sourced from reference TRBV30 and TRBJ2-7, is SQTIHQWPATLVQPVGSPLSLECTVEGTSNPNLYWYRQAAGRGLQLLFYSVGIGQISSEVPQNLSASRPQDRQFILSSKKLLLSDSGFYLCAWSRLAGVNEQYFGPGTRLTVT.

CDR3 amino acids: CASSPPGTQRYEQYF. CDR3 nucleotides: TGTGCCAGCTCACCACCGGGCACCCAGCGGTACGAGCAGTACTTC. The chain joins TRBV18 to TRBJ2-7; maybe TRBD2 (5 bases). V was cut by 0 bases and J by 4 bases, with 13 bases left in between. This CDR3 is 15 amino acids long. Germline V gives CDR1 KGHSH, CDR2 LQKENI.

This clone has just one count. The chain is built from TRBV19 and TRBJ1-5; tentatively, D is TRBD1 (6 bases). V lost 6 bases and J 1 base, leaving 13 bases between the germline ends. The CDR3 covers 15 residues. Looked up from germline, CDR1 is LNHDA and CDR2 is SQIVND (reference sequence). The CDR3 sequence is CASSYSGQSNQPQHF. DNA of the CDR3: TGTGCCAGTAGCTACTCAGGACAGAGCAATCAGCCCCAGCATTTT.

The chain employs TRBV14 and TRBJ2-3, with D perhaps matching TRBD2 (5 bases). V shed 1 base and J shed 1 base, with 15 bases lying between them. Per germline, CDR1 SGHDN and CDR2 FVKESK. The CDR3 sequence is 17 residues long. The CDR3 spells CASSQVGILGRTDTQYF. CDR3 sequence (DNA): TGTGCCAGCAGCCAAGTTGGGATACTAGGACGCACAGATACGCAGTATTTT.

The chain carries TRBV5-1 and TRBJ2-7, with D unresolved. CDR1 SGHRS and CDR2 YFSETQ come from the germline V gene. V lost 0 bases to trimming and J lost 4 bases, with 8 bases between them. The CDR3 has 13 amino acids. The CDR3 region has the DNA TGCGCCAGCAGCTTGGCCCGGTCATACGAGCAGTACTTC. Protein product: CASSLARSYEQYF.

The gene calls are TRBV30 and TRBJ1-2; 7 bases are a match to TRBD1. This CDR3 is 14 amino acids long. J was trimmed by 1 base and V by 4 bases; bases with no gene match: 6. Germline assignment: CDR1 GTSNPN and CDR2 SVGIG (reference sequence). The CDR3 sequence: CAWNSGTVNYGYTF. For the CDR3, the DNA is TGTGCCTGGAATTCCGGGACAGTTAACTATGGCTACACCTTC.

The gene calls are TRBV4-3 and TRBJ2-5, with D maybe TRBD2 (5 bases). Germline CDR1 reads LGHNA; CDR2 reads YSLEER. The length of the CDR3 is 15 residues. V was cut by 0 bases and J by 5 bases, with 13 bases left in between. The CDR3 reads CASSQEGPPGETQYF. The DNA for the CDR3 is TGCGCCAGCAGCCAAGAAGGTCCCCCGGGGGAGACCCAGTACTTC.

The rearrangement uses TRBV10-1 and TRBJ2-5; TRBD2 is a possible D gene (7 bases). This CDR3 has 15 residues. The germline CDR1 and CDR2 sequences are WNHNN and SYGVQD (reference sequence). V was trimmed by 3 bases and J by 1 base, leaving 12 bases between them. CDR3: CASSDSGGAQETQYF. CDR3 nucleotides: TGCGCCAGCAGTGATTCTGGGGGGGCCCAAGAGACCCAGTACTTC.

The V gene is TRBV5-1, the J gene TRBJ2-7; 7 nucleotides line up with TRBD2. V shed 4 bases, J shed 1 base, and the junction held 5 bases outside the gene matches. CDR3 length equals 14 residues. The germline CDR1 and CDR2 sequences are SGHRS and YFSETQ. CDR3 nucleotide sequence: TGCGCCAGCAGCAGGGAGGGACCTTCCTACGAGCAGTACTTC. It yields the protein CASSREGPSYEQYF.

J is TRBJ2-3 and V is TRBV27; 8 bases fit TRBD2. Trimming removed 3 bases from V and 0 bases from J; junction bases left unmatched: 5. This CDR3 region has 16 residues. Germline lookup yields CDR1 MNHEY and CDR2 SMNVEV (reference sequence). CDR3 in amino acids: CASSFGRGASTDTQYF. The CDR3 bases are TGTGCCAGCAGTTTCGGGAGGGGCGCTAGCACAGATACGCAGTATTTT.